This T cell receptor (beta chain) was observed in a study of OX40 agonist ivuxolimab in advanced cancers. Germline CDR1 is SGHNT and CDR2 is YYREEE (reference sequence). This CDR3 has 15 amino acids. Trimming stripped 4 bases from V and 1 base from J, with 11 bases between. Assay used: immunoSEQ multiplex PCR; TCRdb lists only in-frame clones, some missing. The data show about 17,000 clones, with roughly 78% seen just once and 28% held by the top ten. This clone was counted once. This rearrangement joins TRBV5-4 to TRBJ2-2; tentative D call: TRBD1 (6 bases). The sequenced sample was CD4+ or CD8+ T cells sorted from blood, obtained in a trial of the OX40 agonist ivuxolimab. The TCR was taken from an adult with an advanced solid tumor such as melanoma, head and neck, liver or kidney cancer. This CDR3 reads CASSPPDRNTGELFF. The CDR3 coding sequence is TGTGCCAGCAGCCCCCCGGACAGGAACACCGGGGAGCTGTTTTTT. Complete variable domain (other parts from reference TRBV5-4 and TRBJ2-2): ETGVTQSPTHLIKTRGQQVTLRCSSQSGHNTVSWYQQALGQGPQFIFQYYREEENGRGNFPPRFSGLQFPNYSSELNVNALELDDSALYLCASSPPDRNTGELFFGEGSRLTVL.